The following is a T cell receptor (beta chain) sequence with its context. The antigen remains undetermined. This specimen comes from a study of T-cell memory formation after mild COVID-19. Study-wide background: TCR clusters were mostly donor specific. Findings and limits, study-wide: Those CD4+ clones that contracted were mainly in CM and EM (CD8+ ones in EMRA). Cross-reactive memory appears to have joined, as suggested by some responding clones showing up in pre-infection memory.

Constant-segment-primed 5'RACE gave TCR alpha and TCR beta cDNA libraries with sample barcodes and UMIs. One entry per CDR3 protein results from TCRdb running MiXCR on the 5' RACE reads. The sample shows under 300,000 distinct CDR3 sequences, 15% to 20% of them seen only once. Trimming cost V 4 bases and J 0 bases, with 16 bases left between them. CDR1 SGHAT and CDR2 FQNNGV come from the germline V gene. The CDR3 is made up of 17 amino acids. The origin of this receptor is a man younger than 30 who had mild COVID-19 (a few samples of this study predate the infection). Cell type and time point are not known. Sequencing used PBMCs or a T cell subset sorted from them (not recorded which). This chain uses TRBV11-2 with TRBJ2-1; TRBD2 is a possible D gene (5 bases). The CDR3 DNA reads as TGTGCCAGCAGCTCCCGGACTTCAACTAGCTCCTACAATGAGCAGTTCTTC. It encodes CASSSRTSTSSYNEQFF.